The clone carrying this TCR beta chain has a handful of counts. Its antigen is still unknown. Trimming stripped 3 bases from V and 3 bases from J, with 9 bases between. The CDR3 contains 13 residues. The germline gives CDR1 MNHNS, CDR2 SASEGT. These data are taken from a study of T cells in Graves' hyperthyroidism and ophthalmopathy. TCR beta CDR3 sequences were amplified from RNA transcripts. The TCR CDR3 was amplified in a first-round RT-PCR using the HTBI primer set. One entry per CDR3 protein results from TCRdb running MiXCR on the multiplex PCR reads. The table has about 380,000 distinct CDR3 sequences, approximately 12% seen once. The hyperthyroidism was newly diagnosed and had lasted under 2 months; the patients were aged 18 to 65. Study-level results: The model identified upcoming ophthalmopathy a median approximately 6.5 months ahead of onset.

This sequence was found in a man aged 30-40 years with Graves' hyperthyroidism that later progressed to Graves' ophthalmopathy. The V gene is TRBV6-1, the J gene TRBJ2-7; D unresolved. The material sequenced was blood. The CDR3: CASSDRLYYEQYF. The CDR3 DNA reads TGTGCCAGCAGTGACAGACTGTACTACGAGCAGTACTTC.